The clone carrying this T cell receptor (beta chain) was detected a few times. Its matching antigen is unknown. The repertoire was sequenced with immunoSEQ multiplex PCR; TCRdb's copy has only in-frame clones and lacks some. The data show around 27,000 clones, with roughly four fifths seen just once and 0.9% to 1.2% held by the top ten. V shed 2 bases and J shed 7 bases, with 21 bases lying between them. CDR1 is WSHSY and CDR2 is SAAADI in the germline V gene. The CDR3 is 17 amino acids. This record comes from a study of T cells in narcolepsy. About the research overall: Patients with NT1 or NT2 and healthy control donors were enrolled.

Broader study findings: Healthy controls reportedly lacked the autoreactive clonotypes serially found in patients' blood. Comparing one patient's CSF and blood CD4+ clonotypes highlighted HCRT- and TRIB2-specific autoreactive clonotypes. Autoreactive clone sequences were missing from some blood memory CD4+ repertoires.

The rearrangement uses TRBV10-2 and TRBJ2-1; D is possibly TRBD1 or TRBD2 (5 bases each). The sequencing input was CD45RA- memory CD4+ T cells from PBMCs. This clonotype originated in a human donor with narcolepsy. This chain's CDR3 is CASSEGMGRKKANEQFF. CDR3 nucleotide sequence: TGCGCCAGCAGTGAGGGCATGGGACGGAAGAAGGCTAATGAGCAGTTCTTC.